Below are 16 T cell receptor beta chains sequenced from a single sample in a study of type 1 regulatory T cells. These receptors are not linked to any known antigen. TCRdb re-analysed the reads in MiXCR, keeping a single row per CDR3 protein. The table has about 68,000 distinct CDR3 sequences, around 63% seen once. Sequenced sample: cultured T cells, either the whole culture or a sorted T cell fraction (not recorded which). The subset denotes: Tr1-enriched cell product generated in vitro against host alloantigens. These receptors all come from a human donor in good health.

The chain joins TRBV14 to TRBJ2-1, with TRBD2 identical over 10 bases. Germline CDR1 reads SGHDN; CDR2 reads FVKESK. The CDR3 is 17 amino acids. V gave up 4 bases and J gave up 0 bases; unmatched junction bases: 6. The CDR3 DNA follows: TGTGCCAGCAGCCGCCCGGGACTAGCGAGCTCCTACAATGAGCAGTTCTTC. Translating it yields CASSRPGLASSYNEQFF.

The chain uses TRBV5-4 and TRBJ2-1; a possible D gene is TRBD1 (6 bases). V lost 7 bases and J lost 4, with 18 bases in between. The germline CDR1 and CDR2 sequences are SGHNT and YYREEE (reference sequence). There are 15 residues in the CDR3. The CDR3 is CASGLTGTIYNEQFF. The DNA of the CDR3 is TGTGCCAGCGGATTAACCGGGACAATTTACAATGAGCAGTTCTTC.

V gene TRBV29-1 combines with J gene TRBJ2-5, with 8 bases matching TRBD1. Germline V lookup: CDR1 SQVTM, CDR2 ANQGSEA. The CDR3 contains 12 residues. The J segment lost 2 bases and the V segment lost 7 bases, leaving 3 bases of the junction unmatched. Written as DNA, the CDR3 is TGCAGCGGTACAGGGGGACAAGAGACCCAGTACTTC. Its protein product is CSGTGGQETQYF.

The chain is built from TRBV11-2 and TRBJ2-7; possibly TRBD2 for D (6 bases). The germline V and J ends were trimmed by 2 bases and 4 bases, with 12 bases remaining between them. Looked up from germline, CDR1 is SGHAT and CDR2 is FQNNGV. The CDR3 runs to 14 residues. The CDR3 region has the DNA TGTGCCAGCAGCTTATCTCCCGGGAGTTACGAGCAGTACTTC. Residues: CASSLSPGSYEQYF.

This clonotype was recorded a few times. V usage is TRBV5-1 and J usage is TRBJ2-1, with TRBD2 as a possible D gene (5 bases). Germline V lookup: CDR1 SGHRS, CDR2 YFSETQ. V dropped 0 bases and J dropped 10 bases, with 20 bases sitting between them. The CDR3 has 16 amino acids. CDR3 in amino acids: CASSLAMSVGSGEQFF. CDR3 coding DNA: TGCGCCAGCAGCTTGGCGATGTCGGTTGGGTCGGGGGAGCAGTTCTTC.

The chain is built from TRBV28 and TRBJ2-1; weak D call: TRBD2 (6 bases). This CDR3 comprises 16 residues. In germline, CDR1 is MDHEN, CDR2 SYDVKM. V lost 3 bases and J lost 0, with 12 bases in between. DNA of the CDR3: TGTGCCAGCAGTTTGTCTCTAGCGAGCTCCTACAATGAGCAGTTCTTC. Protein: CASSLSLASSYNEQFF.

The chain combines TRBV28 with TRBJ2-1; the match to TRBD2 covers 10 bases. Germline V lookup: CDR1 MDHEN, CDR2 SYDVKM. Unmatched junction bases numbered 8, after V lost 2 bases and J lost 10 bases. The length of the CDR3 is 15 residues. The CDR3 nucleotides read TGTGCCAGCAGTTTAATGCTAGCGGGAGATTCCGAGCAGTTCTTC. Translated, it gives CASSLMLAGDSEQFF. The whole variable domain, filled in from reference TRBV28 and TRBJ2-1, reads DVKVTQSSRYLVKRTGEKVFLECVQDMDHENMFWYRQDPGLGLRLIYFSYDVKMKEKGDIPEGYSVSREKKERFSLILESASTNQTSMYLCASSLMLAGDSEQFFGPGTRLTVL.

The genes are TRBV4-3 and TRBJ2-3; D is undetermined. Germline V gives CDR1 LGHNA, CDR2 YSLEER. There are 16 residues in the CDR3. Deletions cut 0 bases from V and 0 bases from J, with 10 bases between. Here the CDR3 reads CASSQDTGTSTDTQYF. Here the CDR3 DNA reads TGCGCCAGCAGCCAAGATACGGGTACTAGCACAGATACGCAGTATTTT.

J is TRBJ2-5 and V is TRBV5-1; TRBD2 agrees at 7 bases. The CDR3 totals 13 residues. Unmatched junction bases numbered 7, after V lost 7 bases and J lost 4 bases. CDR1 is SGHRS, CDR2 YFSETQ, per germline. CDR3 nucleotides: TGCGCCAGCGGTGCTTGGGGGGGAGAGACCCAGTACTTC. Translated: CASGAWGGETQYF.

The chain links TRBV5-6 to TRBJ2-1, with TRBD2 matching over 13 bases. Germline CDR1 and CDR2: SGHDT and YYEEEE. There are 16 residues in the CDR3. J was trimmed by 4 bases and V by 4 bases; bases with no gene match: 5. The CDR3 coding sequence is TGTGCCAGCAGCAGGGGACTAGCGGGACCGTACAATGAGCAGTTCTTC. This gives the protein CASSRGLAGPYNEQFF.

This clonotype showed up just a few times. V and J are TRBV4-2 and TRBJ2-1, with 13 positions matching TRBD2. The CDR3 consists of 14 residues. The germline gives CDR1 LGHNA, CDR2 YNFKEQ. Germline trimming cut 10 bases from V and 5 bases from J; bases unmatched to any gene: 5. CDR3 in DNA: TGTGCCACCTCGGGGACTAGCGGGAACAATGAGCAGTTCTTC. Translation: CATSGTSGNNEQFF.

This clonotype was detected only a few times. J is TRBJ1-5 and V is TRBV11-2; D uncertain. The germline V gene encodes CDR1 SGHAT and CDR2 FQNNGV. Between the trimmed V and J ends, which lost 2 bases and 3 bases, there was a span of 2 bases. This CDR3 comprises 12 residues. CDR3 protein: CASSLTNQPQHF. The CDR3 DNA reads TGTGCCAGCAGCTTAACCAATCAGCCCCAGCATTTT.

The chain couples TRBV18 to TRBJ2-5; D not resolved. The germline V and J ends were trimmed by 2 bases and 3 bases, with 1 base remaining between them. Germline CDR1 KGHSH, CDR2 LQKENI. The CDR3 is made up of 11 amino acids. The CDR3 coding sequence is TGTGCCAGCTCACCAAAAGAGACCCAGTACTTC. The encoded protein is CASSPKETQYF.

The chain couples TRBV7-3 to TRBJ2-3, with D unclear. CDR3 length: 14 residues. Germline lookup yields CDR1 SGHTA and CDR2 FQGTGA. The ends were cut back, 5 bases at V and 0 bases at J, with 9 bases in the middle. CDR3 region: CASSLSSSTDTQYF. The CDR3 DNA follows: TGTGCCAGCAGCCTCAGTTCTAGCACAGATACGCAGTATTTT.

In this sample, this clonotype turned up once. The DNA of the CDR3 is TGTGCCAGCAGCTTAGCGACGACAGTCGCTACCGAGCAGTACTTC. Its protein product is CASSLATTVATEQYF. The rearrangement links TRBV7-2 to TRBJ2-7, with a weak D call TRBD1 (5 bases). In germline, CDR1 is SGHTA, CDR2 FQGNSA. The V and J ends lost 0 bases and 6 bases respectively, with 15 bases between them. This CDR3 is built from 15 residues.

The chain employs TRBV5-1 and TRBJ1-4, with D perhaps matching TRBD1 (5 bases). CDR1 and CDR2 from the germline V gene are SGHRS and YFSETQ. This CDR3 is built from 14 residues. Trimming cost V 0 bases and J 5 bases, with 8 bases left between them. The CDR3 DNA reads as TGCGCCAGCAGCTTGGGACAGTTGAATGAAAAACTGTTTTTT. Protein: CASSLGQLNEKLFF.